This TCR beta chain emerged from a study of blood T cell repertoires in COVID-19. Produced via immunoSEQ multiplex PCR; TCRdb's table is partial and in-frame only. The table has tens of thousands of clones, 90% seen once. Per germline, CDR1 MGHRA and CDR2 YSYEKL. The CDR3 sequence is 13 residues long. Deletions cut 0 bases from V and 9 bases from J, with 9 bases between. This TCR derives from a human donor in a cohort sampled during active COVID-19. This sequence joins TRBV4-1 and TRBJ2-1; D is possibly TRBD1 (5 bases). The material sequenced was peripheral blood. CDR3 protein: CASSQDSRAEQFF. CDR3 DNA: TGCGCCAGCAGCCAAGATTCCAGGGCTGAGCAGTTCTTC.